Listed below are T cell receptor beta chains from one sample, sequenced in a study of PD-1 blockade in classical Hodgkin lymphoma. Method: immunoSEQ multiplex PCR; TCRdb's copy keeps in-frame clones and lacks some. The repertoire has about 47,000 clones, approximately 80% of them found once; the top ten carry around 20%. The sequenced sample was peripheral blood mononuclear cells (PBMCs), obtained before the fourth cycle of nivolumab. These receptors came from a human donor with classical Hodgkin lymphoma. The CDR3 runs from the conserved cysteine through the conserved F or W. Each record gives: D gene, J gene, V gene, clone size, CDR3 protein, CDR3 DNA. A D gene is named only where the DNA matches it firmly. Some rows mark clone size as missing; the rest say once, few, many or name a class of expanded clone.

NA TRBJ2-5 TRBV4-3 NA CASSQDIGPQETQYF TGCGCCAGCAGCCAAGATATTGGGCCCCAAGAGACCCAGTACTTC
NA TRBJ1-3 TRBV4-2 NA CASSQDQISQGRYGNTIYF TGTGCCAGCAGCCAAGATCAGATTTCGCAGGGAAGATACGGAAACACCATATATTTT
TRBD1 TRBJ1-6 TRBV19 NA CASSVQGSRYSPLHF TGTGCCAGTAGTGTACAGGGGAGTAGGTATTCACCCCTCCACTTT
NA TRBJ2-3 TRBV6-5 few CASTPPGLTDTQYF TGTGCCAGCACTCCTCCCGGCCTCACAGATACGCAGTATTTT
NA TRBJ1-2 TRBV25-1 NA CASSESGRLYGYTF TGTGCCAGCAGTGAGTCAGGGCGCCTCTATGGCTACACCTTC
TRBD2 TRBJ2-3 TRBV7-2 NA CASSTRRTSLGDTQYF TGTGCCAGCAGCACGAGGAGGACTAGCCTCGGAGATACGCAGTATTTT
TRBD2 TRBJ2-7 TRBV7-9 few CASSLVAGAGEQYF TGTGCCAGCAGCTTAGTAGCGGGAGCGGGGGAGCAGTACTTC
TRBD1 TRBJ2-4 TRBV5-1 NA CASSLQGAGNIQYF TGCGCCAGCAGCTTGCAGGGGGCGGGAAACATTCAGTACTTC
NA TRBJ1-2 TRBV7-8 NA CASSSDGRYDYTF TGTGCCAGCAGCTCGGACGGTCGGTATGACTACACCTTC
TRBD2 TRBJ2-3 TRBV7-3 NA CASSYTSGSSTDTQYF TGTGCCAGCAGCTATACTAGCGGGTCTAGCACAGATACGCAGTATTTT
NA TRBJ2-1 TRBV9 NA CASSVSWSRVAEQFF TGTGCCAGCAGCGTATCCTGGAGCCGGGTGGCGGAGCAGTTCTTC
NA TRBJ1-1 TRBV5-4 NA CASSGDEVNTEAFF TGTGCCAGCAGCGGGGACGAGGTGAACACTGAAGCTTTCTTT
TRBD1 TRBJ1-4 TRBV5-3 NA CARSWAPGQEDEKLFF TGTGCCAGAAGCTGGGCGCCGGGACAGGAGGATGAAAAACTGTTTTTT
NA TRBJ2-1 TRBV7-6 few CASSFGGLHEQFF TGTGCCAGCAGCTTCGGAGGGCTACATGAGCAGTTCTTC
NA TRBJ1-1 TRBV6-5 NA CASSYSNMNTEAFF TGTGCCAGCAGTTACTCCAACATGAACACTGAAGCTTTCTTT
NA TRBJ2-7 TRBV5-5 NA CASSPLSYEQYF TGTGCCAGCAGCCCTCTATCCTACGAGCAGTACTTC
TRBD2 TRBJ2-7 TRBV27 NA CASSFIAGAYEQYF TGTGCCAGCAGTTTTATAGCGGGGGCCTACGAGCAGTACTTC
NA TRBJ2-1 TRBV2 NA CASSTLRWGDKQFF TGTGCCAGCAGTACCCTCCGGTGGGGGGACAAGCAGTTCTTC
NA TRBJ1-6 TRBV27 NA CASSPLHRNSPLHF TGTGCCAGCAGTCCCCTCCATCGAAATTCACCCCTCCACTTT
NA TRBJ1-5 TRBV28 NA CASSLYGGNQPQHF TGTGCCAGCAGTTTGTACGGGGGCAATCAGCCCCAGCATTTT
TRBD2 TRBJ2-5 TRBV4-2 NA CASSHPLAGGRQETQYF TGTGCCAGCAGCCACCCACTAGCGGGGGGCCGGCAAGAGACCCAGTACTTC
TRBD1 TRBJ1-2 TRBV7-2 NA CASSLVPGTGGAGGYTF TGTGCCAGCAGCTTAGTCCCCGGGACAGGGGGCGCCGGTGGCTACACCTTC
NA TRBJ2-4 TRBV7-6 NA CASSLAPGERGAKNIQYF TGTGCCAGCAGCTTAGCGCCCGGCGAAAGGGGAGCCAAAAACATTCAGTACTTC
NA TRBJ1-4 TRBV2 NA CASRQEPGREKLFF TGTGCCAGCAGACAGGAGCCCGGTAGGGAAAAACTGTTTTTT
NA TRBJ2-5 TRBV18 NA CASSPPGAGQETQYF TGTGCCAGCTCACCACCGGGAGCGGGCCAAGAGACCCAGTACTTC
NA TRBJ1-1 TRBV11-2 NA CASTPGIMNTEAFF TGTGCCAGCACCCCGGGCATCATGAACACTGAAGCTTTCTTT
NA TRBJ1-5 TRBV23-1 NA CASSGQPHSNQPQHF TGCGCCAGCAGTGGACAGCCACATAGCAATCAGCCCCAGCATTTT
TRBD1 TRBJ2-1 TRBV5-4 NA CASTQGAVNEQFF TGTGCCAGCACCCAGGGGGCGGTCAATGAGCAGTTCTTC
NA TRBJ1-3 TRBV11-3 once CASSQARGAGNTIYF TGTGCCAGCAGCCAAGCGAGGGGAGCTGGAAACACCATATATTTT
NA TRBJ1-1 TRBV29-1 NA CSGKQGGLNTEAFF TGCAGCGGAAAACAGGGCGGGTTGAACACTGAAGCTTTCTTT
NA TRBJ2-7 TRBV19 NA CASSIEVRAYEQYF TGTGCCAGTAGTATAGAGGTCAGGGCCTACGAGCAGTACTTC
NA TRBJ2-3 TRBV5-1 few CASSLGVGDTDTQYF TGCGCCAGCAGCTTGGGGGTGGGAGACACAGATACGCAGTATTTT
NA TRBJ1-6 TRBV6-5 once CASSPARGINSPLHF TGTGCCAGCAGCCCGGCTAGGGGGATTAATTCACCCCTCCACTTT
TRBD2 TRBJ2-3 TRBV2 NA CASSGTRGADTQYF TGTGCCAGCAGTGGAACCCGGGGGGCAGATACGCAGTATTTT
NA TRBJ2-3 TRBV19 NA CASLSLGTDTQYF TGTGCCAGTCTTAGCCTTGGAACAGATACGCAGTATTTT
NA TRBJ1-1 TRBV28 few CASSLGGGANTEAFF TGTGCCAGCAGTTTGGGTGGGGGTGCGAACACTGAAGCTTTCTTT
NA TRBJ2-6 TRBV21-1 NA CASSTRTGLISGANVLTF TGTGCCAGCAGCACCAGGACAGGATTAATCTCCGGGGCCAACGTCCTGACTTTC
NA TRBJ1-4 TRBV19 NA CASSIRVATNEKLFF TGTGCCAGTAGTATCCGCGTTGCAACTAATGAAAAACTGTTTTTT
NA TRBJ1-3 TRBV4-1 NA CASSLRQSSGNTIYF TGCGCCAGCAGCCTTAGGCAGAGCTCTGGAAACACCATATATTTT
NA TRBJ2-3 TRBV7-2 NA CASSSRRTSQYF TGTGCCAGCAGCTCCCGCCGAACATCGCAGTATTTT
NA TRBJ2-2 TRBV9 NA CASSVWEARGELFF TGTGCCAGCAGCGTGTGGGAGGCGCGCGGGGAGCTGTTTTTT
TRBD1 TRBJ1-2 TRBV5-1 once CASSPGQGGGYTF TGCGCCAGCAGCCCGGGACAGGGAGGTGGCTACACCTTC
NA TRBJ1-4 TRBV9 once CASSPGAWNEKLFF TGTGCCAGCAGCCCCGGGGCGTGGAATGAAAAACTGTTTTTT
NA TRBJ2-7 TRBV30 NA CAWQGSTYEQYF TGTGCCTGGCAGGGGTCTACCTACGAGCAGTACTTC
TRBD1 TRBJ1-2 TRBV29-1 NA CSVTRQGAQYGYTF TGCAGCGTCACCCGACAGGGGGCGCAATATGGCTACACCTTC
NA TRBJ2-6 TRBV7-2 NA CASSPRAPGANVLTF TGTGCCAGCAGCCCCAGGGCCCCTGGGGCCAACGTCCTGACTTTC
NA TRBJ1-5 TRBV27 NA CASSSPGASQPQHF TGTGCCAGCAGTTCTCCAGGGGCCAGTCAGCCCCAGCATTTT
NA TRBJ1-6 TRBV4-1 NA CASSQDFQRGRALHF TGCGCCAGCAGCCAAGATTTTCAACGGGGCAGGGCCCTCCACTTT
TRBD2 TRBJ2-5 TRBV27 NA CASSPRLAGPQETQYF TGTGCCAGCAGCCCCCGACTAGCGGGTCCTCAAGAGACCCAGTACTTC
TRBD2 TRBJ2-1 TRBV7-3 NA CASSFTSGAYNEQFF TGTGCCAGCAGTTTTACTAGCGGGGCCTACAATGAGCAGTTCTTC
NA TRBJ2-7 TRBV7-3 NA CASSSVGGAADEQYF TGTGCCAGCAGCTCAGTTGGGGGAGCGGCGGACGAGCAGTACTTC
NA TRBJ2-4 TRBV19 NA CASSTVTWGPTNIQYF TGTGCCAGTAGTACTGTAACTTGGGGCCCCACAAACATTCAGTACTTC
TRBD1 TRBJ1-5 TRBV4-3 NA CASSRSGTGDQPQHF TGCGCCAGCAGCCGCAGCGGGACAGGAGATCAGCCCCAGCATTTT